The 14 T cell receptor beta chains reported below all come from one sample, sequenced in a study of CD8 T cells in ankylosing spondylitis. MiXCR was run by TCRdb on the 5' RACE reads, yielding one entry per CDR3 protein. The sample lists around 300,000 distinct CDR3 sequences; roughly 15% were seen once. The sample comprised blood, either unsorted or a sorted T cell fraction (not recorded which). These receptors originate from a male donor with ankylosing spondylitis or in good health (not recorded which).

This clonotype was counted only a few times. The rearrangement joins TRBV20-1 to TRBJ1-1, with D maybe TRBD1 (6 bases). The CDR3 consists of 15 residues. With 2 bases removed from V and 3 bases from J, the gap between germline ends came to 16 bases. Per the germline V gene, CDR1 is DFQATT and CDR2 is SNEGSKA (reference sequence). The CDR3 region has the DNA TGCAGTGCTAGACCCCCGACAGGAGGGGACACTGAAGCTTTCTTT. Translated: CSARPPTGGDTEAFF.

This clonotype occurred a few times. The genes are TRBV9 and TRBJ1-4; D possibly corresponds to TRBD1 (5 bases). V shed 4 bases and J shed 7 bases, with 17 bases lying between them. Looked up from germline, CDR1 is SGDLS and CDR2 is YYNGEE. CDR3 length: 15 residues. CDR3 sequence (DNA): TGTGCCAGCAGCCCTCTCTGGCAGGGCGGTGAAAAACTGTTTTTT. Residues: CASSPLWQGGEKLFF.

This clonotype was seen ten or more times. V gene TRBV5-1 combines with J gene TRBJ2-1, with 7 bases fitting TRBD2. CDR1 and CDR2 from the germline V gene are SGHRS and YFSETQ. The CDR3 extends over 16 amino acids. Trimming removed 0 bases from V and 8 bases from J; junction bases left unmatched: 11. This CDR3 is CASSLGPGGLSHEQFF. CDR3 coding DNA: TGCGCCAGCAGCTTGGGGCCGGGGGGTCTCTCCCATGAGCAGTTCTTC. Full variable domain (remainder filled in from reference TRBV5-1 and TRBJ2-1): KAGVTQTPRYLIKTRGQQVTLSCSPISGHRSVSWYQQTPGQGLQFLFEYFSETQRNKGNFPGRFSGRQFSNSRSEMNVSTLELGDSALYLCASSLGPGGLSHEQFFGPGTRLTVL.

This clonotype has a handful of counts. The rearrangement links TRBV5-1 to TRBJ2-3, with D perhaps matching TRBD1 (6 bases). CDR3 size: 16 residues. Between the trimmed V and J ends, which lost 0 bases and 6 bases, there was a span of 17 bases. Germline V gives CDR1 SGHRS, CDR2 YFSETQ. Here the CDR3 reads CASSLVPGAGSDTQYF. CDR3 sequence (DNA): TGCGCCAGCAGCTTGGTTCCAGGGGCGGGTTCGGATACGCAGTATTTT.

The rearrangement joins TRBV7-9 to TRBJ2-2, with D possibly TRBD1 on 5 matching bases. Germline loops: CDR1 SEHNR, CDR2 FQNEAQ (reference sequence). The CDR3 spans 15 residues. V was clipped by 1 base and J by 7 bases, with 13 bases between them. CDR3 sequence (DNA): TGTGCCAGCAGCTTAGTCGGACAACAAAACGGGGAGCTGTTTTTT. This translates into CASSLVGQQNGELFF. The full variable domain, completed using reference TRBV7-9 and TRBJ2-2, is DTGVSQNPRHKITKRGQNVTFRCDPISEHNRLYWYRQTLGQGPEFLTYFQNEAQLEKSRLLSDRFSAERPKGSFSTLEIQRTEQGDSAMYLCASSLVGQQNGELFFGEGSRLTVL.

The table lists this clonotype with a few counts. The chain links TRBV19 to TRBJ2-1; 10 bases align to TRBD2. This CDR3 comprises 12 residues. Per the germline V gene, CDR1 is LNHDA and CDR2 is SQIVND (reference sequence). V dropped 7 bases and J dropped 16; count of bases not matched to a gene: 10. DNA for the CDR3: TGTGCCAGTACTAATCGGGGGACTAGCGTTTTCTTC. Translated: CASTNRGTSVFF.

The chain recombines TRBV7-9 with TRBJ2-3, with D tentatively TRBD1 (6 bases). The CDR3 has 15 residues. The V and J ends lost 7 bases and 3 bases respectively, with 17 bases between them. Germline V gene lookup returns CDR1 SEHNR and CDR2 FQNEAQ (reference sequence). The DNA of the CDR3 is TGTGCCAGCAACCGGGACACCTTCCCGACAGATACGCAGTATTTT. This translates into CASNRDTFPTDTQYF.

The chain uses TRBV5-6 and TRBJ1-6; perhaps TRBD1 as D (5 bases). V dropped 2 bases and J dropped 2 bases, with 11 bases sitting between them. Germline CDR1 reads SGHDT; CDR2 reads YYEEEE. The CDR3 runs 16 residues. The CDR3 is CASSFSPTAYNSPLHF. CDR3 sequence (DNA): TGTGCCAGCAGCTTTTCTCCGACAGCCTATAATTCACCCCTCCACTTT. Combining the CDR3 with reference TRBV5-6 and TRBJ1-6 gives the whole variable domain DAGVTQSPTHLIKTRGQQVTLRCSPKSGHDTVSWYQQALGQGPQFIFQYYEEEERQRGNFPDRFSGHQFPNYSSELNVNALLLGDSALYLCASSFSPTAYNSPLHFGNGTRLTVT.

This rearrangement joins TRBV29-1 to TRBJ1-2; the D is unclear. V gave up 4 bases and J gave up 4 bases, with 7 bases separating them. CDR1 is SQVTM and CDR2 is ANQGSEA in the germline V gene. This CDR3 comprises 11 residues. The CDR3 sequence: CSVASVYGYTF. CDR3 DNA: TGCAGCGTTGCCAGTGTCTATGGCTACACCTTC.

There are a few counts of this clonotype. V is TRBV4-1 and J is TRBJ2-7, with TRBD2 matching over 9 bases. The CDR3 totals 14 residues. The germline V gene has CDR1 MGHRA and CDR2 YSYEKL. V trimming: 4 bases; J trimming: 3 bases; junction bases outside the gene matches: 4. CDR3 protein: CASSLSGRVYEQYF. The CDR3 DNA reads as TGCGCCAGCAGCCTTAGCGGGAGAGTCTACGAGCAGTACTTC.

This chain joins TRBV27 and TRBJ1-2, with unresolved D. V was clipped by 4 bases and J by 4 bases, with 13 bases between them. This CDR3 contains 14 residues. The V gene's germline CDR1 is MNHEY and CDR2 SMNVEV (reference sequence). CDR3 region: CASSYSGVGYGYTF. CDR3 nucleotides: TGTGCCAGCAGTTATTCGGGCGTGGGCTATGGCTACACCTTC.

This clonotype was counted many times. The chain has TRBV20-1 and TRBJ2-3; D remains ambiguous. This CDR3 has 11 residues. The germline CDR1 and CDR2 sequences are DFQATT and SNEGSKA (reference sequence). Deletions cut 3 bases from V and 4 bases from J, with 5 bases between. The DNA for the CDR3 is TGCAGTGCTAGTAGATCAGATACGCAGTATTTT. Protein product: CSASRSDTQYF.

This clonotype has just a few counts. This chain connects TRBV12-3 or TRBV12-4 to TRBJ1-4; D is possibly TRBD1 (5 bases). The CDR3 covers 14 residues. V was shortened by 6 bases and J by 8 bases, with 16 bases between the two germline ends. The CDR3 coding sequence is TGTGCCAGCAGGGTCTCGGGGGGTCACGAAAAACTGTTTTTT. Translation gives CASRVSGGHEKLFF.

The table lists this clonotype with many counts. The chain recombines TRBV20-1 with TRBJ1-2; no firm D call. This CDR3 is built from 13 residues. Germline values: CDR1 DFQATT, CDR2 SNEGSKA (reference sequence). The V and J ends lost 6 bases and 3 bases respectively, with 14 bases between them. The CDR3 bases are TGCAGTGCCCCGCTGAGGGCTCACTATGGCTACACCTTC. Translated, it gives CSAPLRAHYGYTF.